A single sample is the source of the 27 T cell receptor beta chains below, sequenced in a study of blood T cell repertoires in COVID-19. Clones were sequenced by immunoSEQ multiplex PCR, and TCRdb holds only the in-frame ones, with some missing. This sample has 200,000 to 250,000 clones, with 60% to 85% found just once. The sequenced sample was peripheral blood. These receptors all come from a woman between 65 and 79 years old with acute or convalescent COVID-19.

The chain couples TRBV4-1 to TRBJ2-5, with TRBD1 matching 11 bases. The V segment lost 4 bases and the J segment 4 bases; nucleotides outside the gene matches: 5. Germline V lookup: CDR1 MGHRA, CDR2 YSYEKL. CDR3 length: 15 residues. This CDR3 is CASSPGQGDVETQYF. The CDR3 region has the DNA TGCGCCAGCAGCCCGGGACAGGGGGATGTAGAGACCCAGTACTTC.

The V gene is TRBV7-9, the J gene TRBJ2-3; no reliable D call. Germline CDR1 reads SEHNR; CDR2 reads FQNEAQ (reference sequence). The germline V and J ends were trimmed by 0 bases and 1 base, with 11 bases remaining between them. The CDR3 has 16 residues. The DNA for the CDR3 is TGTGCCAGCAGCTTAGCCCTCCCAGGCCGCACAGATACGCAGTATTTT. It encodes CASSLALPGRTDTQYF.

This clone was seen a handful of times. The chain has TRBV6-5 and TRBJ1-2; 7 bases agree with TRBD1. J was trimmed by 4 bases and V by 6 bases; bases with no gene match: 11. Germline V CDR1 and CDR2: MNHEY, SVGAGI. The CDR3 runs to 15 residues. The CDR3 reads CASSPDRDRSYGYTF. The CDR3 coding sequence is TGTGCCAGCAGCCCCGACAGGGATAGAAGCTATGGCTACACCTTC.

This clone has just a few counts. This chain uses TRBV19 with TRBJ1-2; 8 nucleotides align to TRBD1. V trimming: 8 bases; J trimming: 0 bases; junction bases outside the gene matches: 8. This CDR3 comprises 15 residues. The germline CDR1 and CDR2 sequences are LNHDA and SQIVND (reference sequence). The CDR3 here is CASGSDRATNYGYTF. Written as DNA, the CDR3 is TGTGCCAGTGGTTCGGACAGGGCGACTAACTATGGCTACACCTTC.

The chain recombines TRBV7-3 with TRBJ2-3; D gene uncertain. The CDR3 length is 13 residues. Germline CDR1 SGHTA, CDR2 FQGTGA. Trimming stripped 4 bases from V and 2 bases from J, with 7 bases between. Here the CDR3 reads CASSSSVTDTQYF. The CDR3 coding sequence is TGTGCCAGCAGCTCGTCGGTCACAGATACGCAGTATTTT.

V and J are TRBV11-2 and TRBJ2-7; a weak D match, TRBD2 (6 bases). V dropped 2 bases and J dropped 3 bases, with 11 bases sitting between them. The V gene's germline CDR1 is SGHAT and CDR2 FQNNGV. The CDR3 has 14 amino acids. The CDR3 reads CASSLSDGGYEQYV. CDR3 nucleotide sequence: TGTGCCAGCAGCTTAAGCGACGGGGGCTACGAGCAGTACGTC.

The rearrangement joins TRBV6-5 to TRBJ1-1, with D unresolved. The CDR3 length is 13 residues. In germline, CDR1 is MNHEY, CDR2 SVGAGI. V was clipped by 4 bases and J by 4 bases, with 10 bases between them. CDR3 sequence: CASSSRRSTEAFF. The CDR3 DNA sequence: TGTGCCAGCAGTTCGCGGAGGAGCACTGAAGCTTTCTTT.

This clone was seen once. The CDR3 region is CASSEAGHATNEKLFF. CDR3 in DNA: TGTGCCAGCAGTGAGGCAGGGCACGCAACTAATGAAAAACTGTTTTTT. The genes are TRBV25-1 and TRBJ1-4, with D possibly TRBD1 on 5 matching bases. Germline CDR1 is MGHDK and CDR2 is SYGVNS. Trimming cost V 3 bases and J 0 bases, with 11 bases left between them. CDR3 length equals 16 residues.

This clone came up once. CDR3 in DNA: TGTGCCAGCAGCCTGGGGGGGCGGAACACAGATACGCAGTATTTT. This gives the protein CASSLGGRNTDTQYF. V usage is TRBV4-2 and J usage is TRBJ2-3; perhaps TRBD2 as D (7 bases). V lost 4 bases to trimming and J lost 2 bases, with 13 bases between them. CDR3 length equals 15 residues. Germline assignment: CDR1 LGHNA and CDR2 YNFKEQ.

A word on this clone: Lacking the conserved final phenylalanine or tryptophan, this CDR3 likely reflects a read error. It is unclear where the CDR3 begins or ends on the DNA, so no DNA is shown, and the CDR3 is as TCRdb lists it. The CDR3 is CASSQEEQVGI. The chain carries TRBV4-1 and TRBJ2-7; TRBD1, the D gene given by the table, was not confirmed from the DNA. The CDR3 spans 11 amino acids, including both terminal residues. Germline V CDR1 and CDR2: MGHRA, YSYEKL.

The V call is TRBV6-5, the J call TRBJ2-2, with D unclear. The V end lost 0 bases, the J end lost 4 bases, and 9 bases lay between the germline ends. The V gene's germline CDR1 is MNHEY and CDR2 SVGAGI. The CDR3 spans 15 residues. The CDR3 DNA sequence: TGTGCCAGCAGTTACTCACGAGCCGGCACCGGGGAGCTGTTTTTT. This codes for CASSYSRAGTGELFF.

This clone was counted a single time. The rearrangement links TRBV19 to TRBJ2-5; 12 bases are a match to TRBD2. Trimming at V came to 8 bases and at J to 6 bases, leaving 16 bases not matched to a gene. The CDR3 length is 17 residues. Germline V gene data show CDR1 as LNHDA and CDR2 as SQIVND (reference sequence). CDR3 coding DNA: TGTGCCAGTGGCCATGAGGGAGGACTAGCGGGGATTAAGACCCAGTACTTC. Translated, it gives CASGHEGGLAGIKTQYF.

This clone has more than one count but fewer than ten. The CDR3 DNA reads TGTGCCAGTAGTATCTTTCTGGACACAGATCAGCCCCAGCATTTT. This sequence encodes CASSIFLDTDQPQHF. This sequence joins TRBV19 and TRBJ1-5; D perhaps matches TRBD1 (5 bases). CDR3 length equals 15 residues. Trimming took 3 bases from V and 5 from J, leaving 14 bases between them. Germline V gene sequence: CDR1 LNHDA, CDR2 SQIVND (reference sequence).

The chain carries TRBV23-1 and TRBJ2-5; 9 bases map to TRBD2. TRBV23-1 carries the ORF label, with uncertain function. V shed 7 bases and J 5 bases; nucleotides not matched to a gene: 11. This CDR3 spans 15 amino acids. CDR3 coding DNA: TGCGCCAGCAACCTTGGAGGCGGGGGGGCGGAGACCCAGTACTTC. Translated, it gives CASNLGGGGAETQYF.

This rearrangement joins TRBV12-3 or TRBV12-4 to TRBJ1-2, with D possibly TRBD1 on 5 matching bases. V was pared by 2 bases and J by 8 bases, with 12 bases between. There are 13 residues in the CDR3. Here the CDR3 reads CASSLRQGQGYTF. The CDR3 DNA reads as TGTGCCAGCAGTTTAAGGCAGGGTCAAGGCTACACCTTC.

V usage is TRBV30 and J usage is TRBJ1-5; 9 bases map to TRBD1. Germline V lookup: CDR1 GTSNPN, CDR2 SVGIG (reference sequence). Trimming at V came to 1 base and at J to 7 bases, leaving 8 bases not matched to a gene. The CDR3 runs to 15 residues. The CDR3, as DNA: TGTGCCTGGAGTGGACAGGGGGGGGCAATCCAGCCCCAGCATTTT. It translates to CAWSGQGGAIQPQHF.

This clone has more than one count but fewer than ten. The rearrangement joins TRBV24-1 to TRBJ2-7, with 7 nucleotides matching TRBD1. V gave up 4 bases and J gave up 6 bases; unmatched junction bases: 5. CDR1 KGHDR and CDR2 SFDVKD come from the germline V gene. The CDR3 totals 13 residues. The DNA of the CDR3 is TGTGCCACCAGTGAACCGACAGGGCGCGAGCAGTACTTC. This encodes CATSEPTGREQYF.

The chain recombines TRBV25-1 with TRBJ1-3; D perhaps matches TRBD1 (5 bases). There are 16 residues in the CDR3. Germline lookup yields CDR1 MGHDK and CDR2 SYGVNS. Trimming stripped 4 bases from V and 0 bases from J, with 13 bases between. The CDR3 region is CASSARGTGSGNTIYF. CDR3 bases: TGTGCCAGCAGTGCGCGGGGCACCGGCTCTGGAAACACCATATATTTT.

The rearrangement uses TRBV5-4 and TRBJ2-7, with 11 bases lining up with TRBD2. The CDR3 runs to 16 residues. Germline-derived CDR1 and CDR2 are SGHNT and YYREEE (reference sequence). The V segment lost 0 bases and the J segment 3 bases; nucleotides outside the gene matches: 5. CDR3 sequence reads: CASSLGGLAGGYEQYV. The CDR3 coding sequence is TGTGCCAGCAGCTTGGGAGGTCTAGCGGGGGGCTACGAGCAGTACGTC.

This clone was seen just once. This chain links TRBV5-6 with TRBJ1-3; 7 nucleotides match TRBD1. In germline, CDR1 is SGHDT, CDR2 YYEEEE. This CDR3 has 14 amino acids. After removal of 4 bases from V and 1 base from J, the junction contained 2 bases not matched to a gene. The CDR3 loop reads CASSRTGSGNTIYF. In DNA, the CDR3 is TGTGCCAGCAGCCGGACAGGTTCTGGAAACACCATATATTTT.

This chain links TRBV7-6 with TRBJ2-3; 9 bases fit TRBD2. CDR1 is SGHVS, CDR2 FNYEAQ, per germline. V lost 5 bases and J lost 2; bases outside the gene matches: 8. The length of the CDR3 is 16 residues. For the CDR3, the DNA is TGTGCCAGCAGCCCCGGAGCGGGGGGCCCCACAGATACGCAGTATTTT. Protein product: CASSPGAGGPTDTQYF. Complete variable domain (other parts from reference TRBV7-6 and TRBJ2-3): GAGVSQSPRYKVTKRGQDVALRCDPISGHVSLYWYRQALGQGPEFLTYFNYEAQQDKSGLPNDRFSAERPEGSISTLTIQRTEQRDSAMYRCASSPGAGGPTDTQYFGPGTRLTVL.

The rearrangement uses TRBV19 and TRBJ1-1; D uncertain. CDR1 and CDR2 (germline): LNHDA, SQIVND (reference sequence). The CDR3 contains 18 residues. V was clipped by 3 bases and J by 1 base, with 21 bases between them. CDR3 DNA sequence: TGTGCCAGTAGTATGTCGGGCTCGAGGGCACAGAGGAACACTGAAGCTTTCTTT. Translating gives CASSMSGSRAQRNTEAFF. Full variable domain (outside the CDR3, taken from reference TRBV19 and TRBJ1-1): DGGITQSPKYLFRKEGQNVTLSCEQNLNHDAMYWYRQDPGQGLRLIYYSQIVNDFQKGDIAEGYSVSREKKESFPLTVTSAQKNPTAFYLCASSMSGSRAQRNTEAFFGQGTRLTVV.

The V and J genes are TRBV30 and TRBJ1-4, with 10 bases matching TRBD1. The V gene end was trimmed by 4 bases and the J gene end by 3 bases; junction bases not matched to a gene: 11. CDR3 size: 17 residues. Germline CDR1 GTSNPN, CDR2 SVGIG (reference sequence). CDR3 protein: CAWNSDRTGGSNEKLFF. CDR3 DNA sequence: TGTGCCTGGAATTCTGACAGGACAGGGGGGTCTAATGAAAAACTGTTTTTT. The full variable domain, its missing parts supplied by reference TRBV30 and TRBJ1-4, is SQTIHQWPATLVQPVGSPLSLECTVEGTSNPNLYWYRQAAGRGLQLLFYSVGIGQISSEVPQNLSASRPQDRQFILSSKKLLLSDSGFYLCAWNSDRTGGSNEKLFFGSGTQLSVL.

The chain couples TRBV5-8 to TRBJ1-6; TRBD1 might be the D (5 bases). The CDR3 has 16 amino acids. Trimming left V 4 bases short and J 10 bases short, with 21 bases between. Germline V CDR1 and CDR2: SGHTS, YDEGEE. The CDR3 nucleotides are TGTGCCAGCAGCCCGCGAACGGGCAGGGCAGGGTCACCCCTCCACTTT. Protein: CASSPRTGRAGSPLHF. Variable domain in full (rest from reference TRBV5-8 and TRBJ1-6): EAGVTQSPTHLIKTRGQQATLRCSPISGHTSVYWYQQALGLGLQFLLWYDEGEERNRGNFPPRFSGRQFPNYSSELNVNALELEDSALYLCASSPRTGRAGSPLHFGNGTRLTVT.

The chain combines TRBV4-1 with TRBJ1-2; no clear D gene. Trimming cost V 4 bases and J 0 bases, with 9 bases left between them. CDR3 length: 14 amino acids. CDR1 MGHRA and CDR2 YSYEKL come from the germline V gene. The CDR3 here is CASSPLGANYGYTF. In DNA, the CDR3 is TGCGCCAGCAGCCCTCTAGGCGCTAACTATGGCTACACCTTC.

The chain links TRBV7-8 to TRBJ2-5; the D is unclear. Germline CDR1 reads SGHVS; CDR2 reads FQNEAQ. This CDR3 comprises 13 residues. Deletions cut 3 bases from V and 0 bases from J, with 5 bases between. The CDR3 coding sequence is TGTGCCAGCAGCTTCTCAGACCAAGAGACCCAGTACTTC. Translation: CASSFSDQETQYF.

In DNA, the CDR3 is TGTGCCAGCAGACTACCGGGTTTTGATCAGCCCCAGCATTTT. This translates into CASRLPGFDQPQHF. The chain links TRBV6-6 to TRBJ1-5; D unclear. Germline V CDR1 and CDR2: MNHNY, SVGAGI (reference sequence). V was cut by 6 bases and J by 5 bases, with 14 bases left in between. This CDR3 region has 14 residues.